One sample yielded the 16 T cell receptor beta chains listed below, sequenced in a study of T cell responses to AZD1222 COVID-19 vaccine. The protocol was immunoSEQ multiplex PCR, while the TCRdb copy is restricted to in-frame clones and leaves out a portion. Among 78,000 or so clones, less than 85% were seen once, and the ten largest hold 47%. Here the sequenced sample was peripheral blood, taken 28 days after the second AZD1222 dose. These receptor sequences come from an adult who received the AZD1222 COVID-19 vaccine.

The gene calls are TRBV5-5 and TRBJ2-3; TRBD2 aligns across 9 bases. Germline V gives CDR1 SGHKS, CDR2 YYEKEE (reference sequence). The CDR3 has 16 amino acids. Unmatched junction bases numbered 6, after V lost 3 bases and J lost 1 base. The CDR3 here is CASSSRVAGGTDTQYF. The CDR3 DNA follows: TGTGCCAGCAGCTCCCGGGTAGCGGGAGGCACAGATACGCAGTATTTT.

The chain employs TRBV5-1 and TRBJ2-5; no definite D call. The CDR3 spans 14 residues. Germline V lookup: CDR1 SGHRS, CDR2 YFSETQ. Between the trimmed V and J ends, which lost 5 bases and 4 bases, there was a span of 15 bases. The CDR3: CASSYDAATETQYF. The CDR3 nucleotides are TGCGCCAGCAGTTATGATGCCGCCACAGAGACCCAGTACTTC.

This rearrangement joins TRBV28 to TRBJ2-2; 10 positions match TRBD1. Germline V CDR1 and CDR2: MDHEN, SYDVKM. V dropped 6 bases and J dropped 3; count of bases not matched to a gene: 7. CDR3 length equals 16 residues. The CDR3 here is CASSPSGTGDTGELFF. The CDR3 DNA is TGTGCCAGCAGCCCTTCCGGGACAGGGGACACCGGGGAGCTGTTTTTT. Using reference TRBV28 and TRBJ2-2 for the parts outside the CDR3, the full variable domain is DVKVTQSSRYLVKRTGEKVFLECVQDMDHENMFWYRQDPGLGLRLIYFSYDVKMKEKGDIPEGYSVSREKKERFSLILESASTNQTSMYLCASSPSGTGDTGELFFGEGSRLTVL.

As for this clone: This CDR3 is also generated by other DNA sequences in the sample. This chain connects TRBV5-6 to TRBJ2-1; D remains ambiguous. The germline V gene has CDR1 SGHDT and CDR2 YYEEEE. The ends were cut back, 0 bases at V and 7 bases at J, with 8 bases in the middle. The CDR3 extends over 13 amino acids. The CDR3 sequence: CASSLVLGNEQFF. In DNA, the CDR3 is TGTGCCAGCAGCTTGGTTTTGGGGAATGAGCAGTTCTTC.

The V gene is TRBV5-1, the J gene TRBJ2-3; 11 bases align to TRBD2. CDR3 length: 16 amino acids. Germline CDR1 is SGHRS and CDR2 is YFSETQ. J gave up 2 bases and V 3 bases, and 5 bases lay outside the gene matches. The CDR3 spells CASSSGTSGNTDTQYF. The DNA for the CDR3 is TGCGCCAGCAGCTCCGGGACTAGCGGTAACACAGATACGCAGTATTTT.

The rearrangement links TRBV5-1 to TRBJ1-2; 10 bases match TRBD1. Germline lookup yields CDR1 SGHRS and CDR2 YFSETQ. The CDR3 spans 14 residues. V gave up 1 base and J gave up 8 bases; unmatched junction bases: 5. The CDR3 reads CASSLLGTGDGYTF. As DNA, the CDR3 is TGCGCCAGCAGCTTGTTGGGGACAGGGGACGGCTACACCTTC. Using reference TRBV5-1 and TRBJ1-2 for the parts outside the CDR3, the full variable domain is KAGVTQTPRYLIKTRGQQVTLSCSPISGHRSVSWYQQTPGQGLQFLFEYFSETQRNKGNFPGRFSGRQFSNSRSEMNVSTLELGDSALYLCASSLLGTGDGYTFGSGTRLTVV.

V is TRBV2 and J is TRBJ2-7, with D hard to call. Looked up from germline, CDR1 is SNHLY and CDR2 is FYNNEI. The CDR3 totals 11 residues. V was cut by 8 bases and J by 3 bases, with 8 bases left in between. The CDR3: CASVSHYEQYF. The CDR3, as DNA: TGTGCCAGCGTGAGCCACTACGAGCAGTACTTC.

The chain carries TRBV9 and TRBJ2-1, with TRBD2 matching 7 bases. CDR1 and CDR2 from the germline V gene are SGDLS and YYNGEE. CDR3 length: 15 amino acids. The V segment lost 1 base and the J segment 5 bases; nucleotides outside the gene matches: 6. The CDR3 here is CASSVLGRLNNEQFF. CDR3 coding DNA: TGTGCCAGCAGCGTACTCGGGAGGCTTAACAATGAGCAGTTCTTC. The entire variable domain, with the rest obtained from reference TRBV9 and TRBJ2-1, is as follows: DSGVTQTPKHLITATGQRVTLRCSPRSGDLSVYWYQQSLDQGLQFLIQYYNGEERAKGNILERFSAQQFPDLHSELNLSSLELGDSALYFCASSVLGRLNNEQFFGPGTRLTVL.

The chain uses TRBV30 and TRBJ1-1; 10 bases are shared with TRBD1. Germline assignment: CDR1 GTSNPN and CDR2 SVGIG (reference sequence). The CDR3 sequence is 12 residues long. CDR3 amino acids: CAGDRGGTEAFF. The CDR3 nucleotides are TGTGCTGGGGACAGGGGTGGGACTGAAGCTTTCTTT.

The V call is TRBV29-1, the J call TRBJ1-1; D is perhaps TRBD1 (5 bases). In germline, CDR1 is SQVTM, CDR2 ANQGSEA. Between the trimmed V and J ends, which lost 7 bases and 0 bases, there was a span of 15 bases. This CDR3 has 14 amino acids. Here the CDR3 reads CSADRDSVNTEAFF. CDR3 DNA sequence: TGCAGCGCTGACCGGGACTCAGTGAACACTGAAGCTTTCTTT. The full variable domain, completed using reference TRBV29-1 and TRBJ1-1, is SAVISQKPSRDICQRGTSLTIQCQVDSQVTMMFWYRQQPGQSLTLIATANQGSEATYESGFVIDKFPISRPNLTFSTLTVSNMSPEDSSIYLCSADRDSVNTEAFFGQGTRLTVV.

The chain has TRBV18 and TRBJ1-5; D is uncertain. Germline V gene data show CDR1 as KGHSH and CDR2 as LQKENI. This CDR3 is 13 amino acids long. The ends were cut back, 3 bases at V and 4 bases at J, with 7 bases in the middle. The CDR3 DNA reads TGTGCCAGCTCACCGGTTGCGAATCAGCCCCAGCATTTT. Amino acids: CASSPVANQPQHF.

The chain employs TRBV5-6 and TRBJ2-7; D uncertain. The germline V gene encodes CDR1 SGHDT and CDR2 YYEEEE. The CDR3 runs 15 residues. V was pared by 4 bases and J by 1 base, with 15 bases between. The CDR3 region has the DNA TGTGCCAGCAGCCGTGACTGGAGTGGTTCCTACGAGCAGTACTTC. Amino acids: CASSRDWSGSYEQYF.

V usage is TRBV19 and J usage is TRBJ1-2; D is unclear. This CDR3 has 12 residues. CDR1 is LNHDA and CDR2 is SQIVND in the germline V gene (reference sequence). V lost 4 bases and J 3 bases, leaving 6 bases between the germline ends. Here the CDR3 DNA reads TGTGCCAGTAGTACACGTTACTATGGCTACACCTTC. This sequence encodes CASSTRYYGYTF. The full variable domain, in which reference TRBV19 and TRBJ1-2 provide the parts outside the CDR3, is DGGITQSPKYLFRKEGQNVTLSCEQNLNHDAMYWYRQDPGQGLRLIYYSQIVNDFQKGDIAEGYSVSREKKESFPLTVTSAQKNPTAFYLCASSTRYYGYTFGSGTRLTVV.

This clone occurred once. DNA for the CDR3: TGTGCCAGCAGCTTAGGTAGAGAGCAGTACTTC. Its translation: CASSLGREQYF. This sequence joins TRBV11-2 and TRBJ2-7, with D unresolved. The CDR3 is 11 amino acids. V was trimmed by 1 base and J by 7 bases, leaving 5 bases between them. Germline V gene data show CDR1 as SGHAT and CDR2 as FQNNGV.

The J gene is TRBJ1-2, the V gene TRBV7-2; D is perhaps TRBD1 (6 bases). Germline values: CDR1 SGHTA, CDR2 FQGNSA. This CDR3 contains 14 residues. The ends were cut back, 2 bases at V and 3 bases at J, with 10 bases in the middle. This CDR3 reads CASSLTRQDYGYTF. For the CDR3, the DNA is TGTGCCAGCAGCTTAACGAGACAGGACTATGGCTACACCTTC.

This clone came up a few times. This chain joins TRBV19 and TRBJ2-1; TRBD2 matches 12 bases. Looked up from germline, CDR1 is LNHDA and CDR2 is SQIVND (reference sequence). Germline trimming cut 1 base from V and 8 bases from J; bases unmatched to any gene: 6. The CDR3 has 16 residues. This chain's CDR3 is CASSIGLLAGGYEQFF. The CDR3 DNA reads as TGTGCCAGTAGTATAGGTCTACTAGCGGGAGGCTATGAGCAGTTCTTC.